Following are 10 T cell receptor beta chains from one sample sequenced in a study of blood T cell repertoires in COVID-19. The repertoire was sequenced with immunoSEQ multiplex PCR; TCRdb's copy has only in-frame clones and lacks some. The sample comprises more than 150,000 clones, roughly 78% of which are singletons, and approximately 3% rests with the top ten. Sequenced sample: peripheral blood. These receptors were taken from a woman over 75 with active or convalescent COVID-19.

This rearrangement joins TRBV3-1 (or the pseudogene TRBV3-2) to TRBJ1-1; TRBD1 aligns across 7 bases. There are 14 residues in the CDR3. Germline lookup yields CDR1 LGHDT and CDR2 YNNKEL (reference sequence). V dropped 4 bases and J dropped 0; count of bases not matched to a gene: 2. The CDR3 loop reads CASSLTGLNTEAFF. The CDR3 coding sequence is TGTGCCAGCAGCCTGACAGGGCTGAACACTGAAGCTTTCTTT.

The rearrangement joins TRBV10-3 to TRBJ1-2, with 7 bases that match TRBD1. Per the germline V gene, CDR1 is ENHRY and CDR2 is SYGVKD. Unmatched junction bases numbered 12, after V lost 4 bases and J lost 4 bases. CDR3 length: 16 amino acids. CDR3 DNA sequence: TGTGCCATCAGTGTGTTCCCCCCCAGGACAGGCTATGGCTACACCTTC. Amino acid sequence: CAISVFPPRTGYGYTF.

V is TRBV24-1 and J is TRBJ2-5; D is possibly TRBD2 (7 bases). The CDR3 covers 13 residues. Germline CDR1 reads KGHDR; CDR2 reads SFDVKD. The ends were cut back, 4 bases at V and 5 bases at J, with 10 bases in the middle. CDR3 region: CATSEGGAETQYF. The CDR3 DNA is TGTGCCACCAGTGAGGGGGGGGCCGAGACCCAGTACTTC.

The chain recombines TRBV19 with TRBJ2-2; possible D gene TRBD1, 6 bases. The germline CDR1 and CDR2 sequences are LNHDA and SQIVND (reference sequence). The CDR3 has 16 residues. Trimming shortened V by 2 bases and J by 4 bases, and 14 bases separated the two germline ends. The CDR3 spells CASSIMRGWATGELFF. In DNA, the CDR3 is TGTGCCAGTAGTATAATGAGGGGGTGGGCCACCGGGGAGCTGTTTTTT.

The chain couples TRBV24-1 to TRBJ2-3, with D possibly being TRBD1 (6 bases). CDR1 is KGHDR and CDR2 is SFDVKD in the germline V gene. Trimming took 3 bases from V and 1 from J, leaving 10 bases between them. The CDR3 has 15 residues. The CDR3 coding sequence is TGTGCCACCAGTGATAGGCCAGGGGGCACAGATACGCAGTATTTT. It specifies CATSDRPGGTDTQYF.

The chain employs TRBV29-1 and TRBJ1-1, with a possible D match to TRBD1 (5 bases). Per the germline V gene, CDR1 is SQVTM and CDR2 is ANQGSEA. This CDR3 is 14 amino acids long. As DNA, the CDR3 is TGCTCAGCTCAGTCTACAGGACGAAACACTGAAGCTTTCTTT. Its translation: CSAQSTGRNTEAFF.

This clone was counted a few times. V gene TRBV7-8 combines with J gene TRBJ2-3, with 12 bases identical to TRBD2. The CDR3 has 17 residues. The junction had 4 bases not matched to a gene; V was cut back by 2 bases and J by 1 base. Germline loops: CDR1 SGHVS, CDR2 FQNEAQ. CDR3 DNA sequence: TGTGCCAGCAGCTTACGACTAGCGGGGGACCGCACAGATACGCAGTATTTT. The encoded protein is CASSLRLAGDRTDTQYF. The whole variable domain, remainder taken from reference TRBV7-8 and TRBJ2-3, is GAGVSQSPRYKVAKRGQDVALRCDPISGHVSLFWYQQALGQGPEFLTYFQNEAQLDKSGLPSDRFFAERPEGSVSTLKIQRTQQEDSAVYLCASSLRLAGDRTDTQYFGPGTRLTVL.

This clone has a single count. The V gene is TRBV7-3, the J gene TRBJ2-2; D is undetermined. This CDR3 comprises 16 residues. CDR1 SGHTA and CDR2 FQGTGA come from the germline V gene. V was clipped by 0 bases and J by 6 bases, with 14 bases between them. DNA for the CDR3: TGTGCCAGCAGCTTAACACATGGATCTAGGTCCGGGGAGCTGTTTTTT. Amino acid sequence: CASSLTHGSRSGELFF.

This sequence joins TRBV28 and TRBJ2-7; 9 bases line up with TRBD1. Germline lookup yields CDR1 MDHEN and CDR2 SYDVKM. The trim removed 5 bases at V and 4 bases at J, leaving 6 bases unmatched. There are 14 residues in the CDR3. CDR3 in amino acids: CASSDGTGWYEQYF. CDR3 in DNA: TGTGCCAGCAGTGACGGGACAGGGTGGTACGAGCAGTACTTC.

CDR3 coding DNA: TGTGCCAGCAGTCCCTTACAGGGGCTAAACGAAAAACTGTTTTTT. This codes for CASSPLQGLNEKLFF. The V gene is TRBV28, the J gene TRBJ1-4; the match to TRBD1 covers 7 bases. Germline trimming cut 5 bases from V and 8 bases from J; bases unmatched to any gene: 11. This CDR3 region has 15 residues. CDR1 and CDR2 from the germline V gene are MDHEN and SYDVKM.